This entry is about one T cell receptor beta chain. Its antigen is not known. 60 Vbeta and 13 Jbeta primers were used in PCR. Clones were read by immunoSEQ multiplex PCR, and TCRdb kept only the in-frame ones, dropping some. The top ten clones hold approximately 2% of a sample with under 200,000 clones, roughly 72% of them seen once. The CDR3 spans 14 residues. In germline, CDR1 is SGHTA, CDR2 FQGTGA. The V and J ends lost 2 bases and 7 bases, in that order; junction bases with no gene match: 6. The data were taken from a study of cytomegalovirus exposure and HLA in healthy donors. Findings of the study overall: In an earlier analysis, about 87% or about 30%: the productive usage of most TCR beta V segments. Apparent HLA restriction characterized most CMV-associated TCR beta chains in a later analysis. Presence/absence results assume similar sequencing depth per donor, which may not hold.

The sequenced sample was PBMCs. V and J are TRBV7-3 and TRBJ2-7, with TRBD1 matching 9 bases. The receptor comes from a man aged 25 to 45 in good health and CMV-seronegative. The CDR3 nucleotides read TGTGCCAGCAGCTTAGGGACAGGGATCGTAGAGCAGTACTTC. This sequence encodes CASSLGTGIVEQYF. The full variable domain, its missing parts supplied by reference TRBV7-3 and TRBJ2-7, is GAGVSQTPSNKVTEKGKYVELRCDPISGHTALYWYRQSLGQGPEFLIYFQGTGAADDSGLPNDRFFAVRPEGSVSTLKIQRTERGDSAVYLCASSLGTGIVEQYFGPGTRLTVT.